This T cell receptor (beta chain) was documented in a study of human T cells and chemical hapten exposure. Study-level information: Patch testing placed 0.01% DPC on the upper back, with readings at 6 days.

As to time point: pre-sensitization, week 0. The treatment is: therapeutic diphenylcyclopropenone sensitization with weekly scalp DPC. Original analysis: Sampled TCR counts reached a median of 95,638 per sample, with values ranging from about 20,000 to 700,000. TCRdb redid the calling of the RACE reads with MiXCR, one entry per CDR3 protein. None of the V and J calls come from the authors' own analysis; TCRdb made them. The sample lists around 380,000 distinct CDR3 sequences, 4.5% to 5.5% seen once, with less than 9% in the top ten. This clonotype was observed many times. This CDR3 has 15 amino acids. Trimming removed 2 bases at V and 2 bases at J, with 11 bases between. Germline V gene sequence: CDR1 KGHSH, CDR2 LQKENI.

The receptor's source is a woman under 30 with alopecia areata. Some clones in this sample may be carry-over from other donors' samples. This rearrangement joins TRBV18 to TRBJ2-3; D is unclear. Sequenced here: whole blood, sampled in connection with sensitization to the hapten diphenylcyclopropenone (DPC). The CDR3 DNA follows: TGTGCCAGCTCACCAAGAATCGACTCCACAGATACGCAGTATTTT. Its protein is CASSPRIDSTDTQYF.